The present T cell receptor beta chain was sequenced within a study of beta chain features in type 1 diabetes. The whole isolated RNA underwent reverse transcription, so sequencing captured expressed TCRB transcripts. Sequenced by immunoSEQ multiplex PCR; TCRdb stores in-frame clones only, minus some. The sample records 250,000 or so clones, around 68% being singletons. This CDR3 contains 17 residues. Germline CDR1 is SGDLS and CDR2 is YYNGEE. The V gene lost 4 bases and the J gene lost 0 bases, with 14 bases spanning the gap. This receptor was obtained from a young man in good health. The sequenced sample consisted of naive CD4+ T cells from blood. J is TRBJ2-6 and V is TRBV9; no reliable D call. Here the CDR3 DNA reads TGTGCCAGCAGCTCTCAGACAAATAACTCTGGGGCCAACGTCCTGACTTTC. Translation: CASSSQTNNSGANVLTF.